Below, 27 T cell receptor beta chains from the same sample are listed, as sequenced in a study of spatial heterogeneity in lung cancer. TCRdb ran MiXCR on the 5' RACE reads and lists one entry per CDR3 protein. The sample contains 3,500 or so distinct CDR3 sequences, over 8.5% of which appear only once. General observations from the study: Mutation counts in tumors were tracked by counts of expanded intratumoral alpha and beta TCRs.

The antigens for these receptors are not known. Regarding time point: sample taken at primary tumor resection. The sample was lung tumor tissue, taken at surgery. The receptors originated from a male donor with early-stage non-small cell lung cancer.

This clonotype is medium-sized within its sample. The CDR3 is CASSFVQAEQFF. CDR3 DNA: TGTGCCAGCAGTTTCGTCCAGGCTGAGCAGTTCTTC. This chain joins TRBV12-3 or TRBV12-4 and TRBJ2-1; no clear D gene. The CDR3 is 12 amino acids. The V end was cut by 3 bases, the J end by 9 bases, with 9 bases between.

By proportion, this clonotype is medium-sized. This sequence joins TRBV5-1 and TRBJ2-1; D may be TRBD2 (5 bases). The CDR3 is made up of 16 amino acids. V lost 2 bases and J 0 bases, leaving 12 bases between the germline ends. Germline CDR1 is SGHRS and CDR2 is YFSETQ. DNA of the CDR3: TGCGCCAGCAGCTTCCCGAGCGGAAACTCCTACAATGAGCAGTTCTTC. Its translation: CASSFPSGNSYNEQFF.

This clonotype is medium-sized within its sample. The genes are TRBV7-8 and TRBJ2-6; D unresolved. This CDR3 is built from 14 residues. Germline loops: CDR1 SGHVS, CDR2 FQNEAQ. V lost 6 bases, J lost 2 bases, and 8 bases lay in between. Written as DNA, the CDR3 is TGTGCCAGCAGTCCTAGTACTGGGGCCAACGTCCTGACTTTC. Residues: CASSPSTGANVLTF.

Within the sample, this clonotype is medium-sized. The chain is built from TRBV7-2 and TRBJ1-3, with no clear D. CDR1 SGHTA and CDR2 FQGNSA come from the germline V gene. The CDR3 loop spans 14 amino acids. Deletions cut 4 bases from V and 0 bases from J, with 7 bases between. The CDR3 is CASSWTVSGNTIYF. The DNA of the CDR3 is TGTGCCAGCAGCTGGACCGTCTCTGGAAACACCATATATTTT. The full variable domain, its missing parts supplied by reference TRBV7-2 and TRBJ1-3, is GAGVSQSPSNKVTEKGKDVELRCDPISGHTALYWYRQSLGQGLEFLIYFQGNSAPDKSGLPSDRFSAERTGGSVSTLTIQRTQQEDSAVYLCASSWTVSGNTIYFGEGSWLTVV.

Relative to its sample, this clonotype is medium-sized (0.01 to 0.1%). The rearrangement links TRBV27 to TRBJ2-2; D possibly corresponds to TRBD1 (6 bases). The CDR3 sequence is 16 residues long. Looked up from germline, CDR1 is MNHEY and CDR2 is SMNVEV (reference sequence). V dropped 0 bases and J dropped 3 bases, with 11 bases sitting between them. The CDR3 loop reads CASSLSSGGYTGELFF. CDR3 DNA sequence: TGTGCCAGCAGTTTATCGTCTGGGGGCTACACCGGGGAGCTGTTTTTT.

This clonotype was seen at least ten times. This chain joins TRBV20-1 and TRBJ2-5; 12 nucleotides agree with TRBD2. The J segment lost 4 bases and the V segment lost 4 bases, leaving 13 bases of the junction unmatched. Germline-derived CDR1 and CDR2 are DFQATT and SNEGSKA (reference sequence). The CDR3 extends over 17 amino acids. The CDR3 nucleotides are TGCAGTGCTACTAGTACTCTAGCGGGAGGGGTAGCAGAGACCCAGTACTTC. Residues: CSATSTLAGGVAETQYF.

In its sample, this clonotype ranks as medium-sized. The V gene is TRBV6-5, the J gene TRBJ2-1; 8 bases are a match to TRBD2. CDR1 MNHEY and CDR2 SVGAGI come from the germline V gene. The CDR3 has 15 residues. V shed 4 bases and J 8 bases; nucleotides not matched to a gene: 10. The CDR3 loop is CASSLASGPSDEQFF. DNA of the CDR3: TGTGCCAGCAGTTTGGCTAGCGGGCCTAGCGATGAGCAGTTCTTC.

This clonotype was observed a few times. The CDR3 nucleotides read TGTGCCAGTAGCACGGGCCGATACTACGAGCAGTACTTC. This encodes CASSTGRYYEQYF. This chain links TRBV19 with TRBJ2-7; D is unclear. The V end lost 6 bases, the J end lost 3 bases, and 12 bases lay between the germline ends. In germline, CDR1 is LNHDA, CDR2 SQIVND (reference sequence). The CDR3 extends over 13 amino acids. The full variable domain, its missing parts supplied by reference TRBV19 and TRBJ2-7, is DGGITQSPKYLFRKEGQNVTLSCEQNLNHDAMYWYRQDPGQGLRLIYYSQIVNDFQKGDIAEGYSVSREKKESFPLTVTSAQKNPTAFYLCASSTGRYYEQYFGPGTRLTVT.

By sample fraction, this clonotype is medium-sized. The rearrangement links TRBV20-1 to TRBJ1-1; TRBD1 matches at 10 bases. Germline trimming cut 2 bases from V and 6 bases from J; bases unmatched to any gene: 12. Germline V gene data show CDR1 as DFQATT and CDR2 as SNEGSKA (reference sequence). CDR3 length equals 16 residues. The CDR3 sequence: CSARSRGTGVLSEAFF. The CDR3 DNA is TGCAGTGCTAGAAGTCGTGGGACAGGGGTTCTCTCTGAAGCTTTCTTT.

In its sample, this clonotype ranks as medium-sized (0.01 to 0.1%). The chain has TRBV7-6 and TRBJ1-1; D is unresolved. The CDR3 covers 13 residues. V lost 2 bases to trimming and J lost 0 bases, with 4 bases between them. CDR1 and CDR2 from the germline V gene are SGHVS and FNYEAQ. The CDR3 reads CASSLSVNTEAFF. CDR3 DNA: TGTGCCAGCAGCTTATCGGTGAACACTGAAGCTTTCTTT. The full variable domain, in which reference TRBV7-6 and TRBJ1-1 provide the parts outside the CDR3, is GAGVSQSPRYKVTKRGQDVALRCDPISGHVSLYWYRQALGQGPEFLTYFNYEAQQDKSGLPNDRFSAERPEGSISTLTIQRTEQRDSAMYRCASSLSVNTEAFFGQGTRLTVV.

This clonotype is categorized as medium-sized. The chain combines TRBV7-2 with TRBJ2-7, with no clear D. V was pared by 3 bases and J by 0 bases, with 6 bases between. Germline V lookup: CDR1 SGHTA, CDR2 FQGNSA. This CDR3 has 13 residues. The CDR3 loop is CASSLSPSYEQYF. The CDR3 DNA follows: TGTGCCAGCAGCTTGTCGCCCTCCTACGAGCAGTACTTC.

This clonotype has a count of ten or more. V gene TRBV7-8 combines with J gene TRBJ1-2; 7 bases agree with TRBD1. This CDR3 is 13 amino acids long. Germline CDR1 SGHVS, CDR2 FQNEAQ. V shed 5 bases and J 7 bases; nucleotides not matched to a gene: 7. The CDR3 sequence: CASSVTQGTGYTF. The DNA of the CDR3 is TGTGCCAGCAGCGTTACACAGGGGACTGGCTACACCTTC.

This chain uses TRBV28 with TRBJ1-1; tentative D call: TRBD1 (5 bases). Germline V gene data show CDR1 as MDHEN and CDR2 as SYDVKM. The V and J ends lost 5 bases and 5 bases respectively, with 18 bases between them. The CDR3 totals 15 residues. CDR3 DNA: TGTGCCAGCAGTCTTCGTTCTACAGGTCGGACTGAAGCTTTCTTT. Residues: CASSLRSTGRTEAFF.

In DNA form, the CDR3 reads TGTGCCAGCAGCGTGGGGACTAGCGGTAGCGCAGATACGCAGTATTTT. Protein product: CASSVGTSGSADTQYF. The rearrangement links TRBV9 to TRBJ2-3, with 11 positions matching TRBD2. The CDR3 sequence is 16 residues long. The trim removed 2 bases at V and 4 bases at J, leaving 6 bases unmatched. Germline V gives CDR1 SGDLS, CDR2 YYNGEE.

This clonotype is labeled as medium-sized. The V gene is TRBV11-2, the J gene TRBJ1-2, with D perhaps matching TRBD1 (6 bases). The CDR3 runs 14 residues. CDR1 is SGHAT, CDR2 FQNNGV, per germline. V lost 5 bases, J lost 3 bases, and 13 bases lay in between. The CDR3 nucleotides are TGTGCCAGCAGCCCGGCCGGGGGCGACTATGGCTACACCTTC. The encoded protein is CASSPAGGDYGYTF.

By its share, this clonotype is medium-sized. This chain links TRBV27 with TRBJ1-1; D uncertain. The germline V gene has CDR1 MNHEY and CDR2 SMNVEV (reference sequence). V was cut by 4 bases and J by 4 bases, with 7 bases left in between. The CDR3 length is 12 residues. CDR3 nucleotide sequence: TGTGCCAGCAGTTCGGACTTCACTGAAGCTTTCTTT. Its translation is CASSSDFTEAFF.

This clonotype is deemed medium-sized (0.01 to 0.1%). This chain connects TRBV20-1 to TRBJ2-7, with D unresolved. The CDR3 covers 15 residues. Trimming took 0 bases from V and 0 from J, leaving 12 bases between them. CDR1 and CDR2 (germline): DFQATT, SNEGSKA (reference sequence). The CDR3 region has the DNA TGCAGTGCTAGAGATGGCGCTTCTTTCTCCTACGAGCAGTACTTC. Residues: CSARDGASFSYEQYF.

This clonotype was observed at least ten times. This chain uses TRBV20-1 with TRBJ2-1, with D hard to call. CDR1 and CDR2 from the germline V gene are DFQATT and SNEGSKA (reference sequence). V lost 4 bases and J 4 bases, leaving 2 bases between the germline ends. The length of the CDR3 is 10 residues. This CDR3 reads CSATYNEQFF. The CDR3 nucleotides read TGCAGTGCTACTTACAATGAGCAGTTCTTC.

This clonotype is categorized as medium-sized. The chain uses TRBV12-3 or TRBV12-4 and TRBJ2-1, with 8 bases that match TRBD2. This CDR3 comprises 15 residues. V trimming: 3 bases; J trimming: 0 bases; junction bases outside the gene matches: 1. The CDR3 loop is CASSFAGGSYNEQFF. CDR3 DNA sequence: TGTGCCAGCAGTTTCGCGGGGGGCTCCTACAATGAGCAGTTCTTC.

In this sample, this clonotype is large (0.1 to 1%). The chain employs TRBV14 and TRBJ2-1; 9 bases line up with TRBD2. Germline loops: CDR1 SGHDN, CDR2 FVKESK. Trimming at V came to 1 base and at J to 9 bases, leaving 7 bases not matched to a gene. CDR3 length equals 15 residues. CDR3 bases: TGTGCCAGCAGCCAAGTAGGCGGGGGGGCTGTTGAGCAGTTCTTC. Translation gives CASSQVGGGAVEQFF.

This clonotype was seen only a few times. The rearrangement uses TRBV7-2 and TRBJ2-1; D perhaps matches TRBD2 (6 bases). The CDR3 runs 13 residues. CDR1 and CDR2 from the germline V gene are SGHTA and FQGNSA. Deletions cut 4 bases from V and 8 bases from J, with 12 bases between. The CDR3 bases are TGTGCCAGCAGCTGGAGGGAGGAGGATGAGCAGTTCTTC. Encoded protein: CASSWREEDEQFF.

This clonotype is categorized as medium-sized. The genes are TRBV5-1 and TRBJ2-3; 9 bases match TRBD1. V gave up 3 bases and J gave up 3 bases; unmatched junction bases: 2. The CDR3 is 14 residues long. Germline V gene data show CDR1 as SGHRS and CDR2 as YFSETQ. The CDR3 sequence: CASSSTGGTDTQYF. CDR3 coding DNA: TGCGCCAGCAGCTCGACAGGGGGAACAGATACGCAGTATTTT.

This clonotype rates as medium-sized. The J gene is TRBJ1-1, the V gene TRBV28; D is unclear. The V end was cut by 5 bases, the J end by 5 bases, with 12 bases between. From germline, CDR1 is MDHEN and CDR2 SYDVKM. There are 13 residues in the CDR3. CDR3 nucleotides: TGTGCCAGCAGTGTCTCAGGAGGGACTGAAGCTTTCTTT. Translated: CASSVSGGTEAFF.

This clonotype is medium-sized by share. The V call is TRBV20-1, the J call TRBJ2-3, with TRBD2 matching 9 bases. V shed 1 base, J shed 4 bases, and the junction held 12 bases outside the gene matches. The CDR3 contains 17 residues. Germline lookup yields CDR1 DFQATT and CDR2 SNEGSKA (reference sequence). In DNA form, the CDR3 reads TGCAGTGCTAGAGGGTTGTCGGGACTAGCAGGTGCAGATACGCAGTATTTT. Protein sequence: CSARGLSGLAGADTQYF.

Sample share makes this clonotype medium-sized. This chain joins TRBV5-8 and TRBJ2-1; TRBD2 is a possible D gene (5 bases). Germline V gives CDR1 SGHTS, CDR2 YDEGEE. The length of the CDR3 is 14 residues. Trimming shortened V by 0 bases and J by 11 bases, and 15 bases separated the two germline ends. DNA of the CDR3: TGTGCCAGCAGCTTGGTGTACCTCCCCGGGAAGCAGTTCTTC. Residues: CASSLVYLPGKQFF.

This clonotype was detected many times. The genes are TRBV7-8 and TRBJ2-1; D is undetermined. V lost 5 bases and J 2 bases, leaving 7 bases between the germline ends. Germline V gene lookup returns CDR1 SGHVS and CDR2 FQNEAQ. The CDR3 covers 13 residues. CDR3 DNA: TGTGCCAGCAGCCAAGGGACCTACAATGAGCAGTTCTTC. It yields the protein CASSQGTYNEQFF.

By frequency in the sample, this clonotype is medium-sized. The CDR3 nucleotides read TGTGCCAGCAGCATAGTAAGCACAGATACGCAGTATTTT. Protein product: CASSIVSTDTQYF. The gene calls are TRBV7-8 and TRBJ2-3, with D unclear. This CDR3 is built from 13 residues. Trimming took off 5 bases at V and 0 bases at J, with 6 bases between the two ends. CDR1 and CDR2 (germline): SGHVS, FQNEAQ.